Sequencing of this T cell receptor (beta chain) was carried out in a study of blood T cell repertoires in COVID-19. Looked up from germline, CDR1 is GTSNPN and CDR2 is SVGIG (reference sequence). Losses at the gene ends were 1 base for V and 3 bases for J; bases not matched to a gene: 0. The CDR3 runs to 13 residues. Original handling: How many nucleated cells were present was estimated from reference gene primer amplification. Assay: immunoSEQ multiplex PCR; the TCRdb copy retains only in-frame clones and omits some. Clonal size and the V and J genes are those of that table, whereas D and trimming came from the DNA. The sample shows around 300,000 clones, roughly 85% of them seen only once. A note on this clone: At the DNA level, this CDR3 is encoded by other sequences in the same sample as well.

The chain uses TRBV30 and TRBJ2-7; 10 positions match TRBD1. The sequence derives from a human donor in a cohort sampled during active COVID-19. Sequenced material: peripheral blood. The chain's CDR3 is CAWSGTGGYEQYF. The CDR3 nucleotides are TGTGCCTGGAGTGGGACAGGGGGCTACGAGCAGTACTTC.